This T cell receptor (beta chain) is from a study of blood T cell repertoires in COVID-19. Study-level background: The United States, Italy and Spain supplied acute and convalescent COVID-19 samples. PBMCs, B-cell-depleted T cells, or T cells provided the cDNA or gDNA that made up the material.

Study processing details: It was from reference gene primer amplification that nucleated cell counts were estimated. The repertoire was sequenced with immunoSEQ multiplex PCR; TCRdb's copy has only in-frame clones and lacks some. That table gives V, J and clone size, and the DNA gave D and trimming. The table shows roughly 190,000 clones, with around nine tenths occurring only once. The specimen was peripheral blood. The source of this sequence is a human donor in a cohort sampled during active COVID-19.

The DNA of the CDR3 is TGTGCCAGCAGGGGCGGGACAGGGGTCGCGGGGCAGTTCTTC. It encodes CASRGGTGVAGQFF. V is TRBV28 and J is TRBJ2-1, with 10 bases that match TRBD1. The CDR3 runs 14 residues. In germline, CDR1 is MDHEN, CDR2 SYDVKM. V lost 6 bases, J lost 12 bases, and 11 bases stayed unmatched.